These 8 T cell receptor beta chains came from one sample sequenced in a study of PD-1 blockade in classical Hodgkin lymphoma. Method: immunoSEQ multiplex PCR; TCRdb's copy keeps in-frame clones and lacks some. In the table there are around 13,000 clones, around 82% of which are singletons. Each and every patient relapsed after autologous stem cell transplantation, and patients got differing brentuximab vedotin exposure. Sequenced material: peripheral blood mononuclear cells (PBMCs), taken before the second cycle of nivolumab. The receptors come from a human donor with classical Hodgkin lymphoma.

This clone was observed once. The chain joins TRBV7-2 to TRBJ1-6; tentatively, D is TRBD1 (5 bases). This CDR3 has 15 residues. The ends were cut back, 2 bases at V and 7 bases at J, with 12 bases in the middle. From germline, CDR1 is SGHTA and CDR2 FQGNSA. The CDR3 sequence: CASSLNQGFNSPLHF. CDR3 DNA sequence: TGTGCCAGCAGCTTAAATCAGGGATTCAATTCACCCCTCCACTTT. The whole variable domain, remainder taken from reference TRBV7-2 and TRBJ1-6, is GAGVSQSPSNKVTEKGKDVELRCDPISGHTALYWYRQSLGQGLEFLIYFQGNSAPDKSGLPSDRFSAERTGGSVSTLTIQRTQQEDSAVYLCASSLNQGFNSPLHFGNGTRLTVT.

The chain combines TRBV11-3 with TRBJ1-1; tentative D call: TRBD1 (5 bases). V was shortened by 6 bases and J by 4 bases, with 15 bases between the two germline ends. CDR1 and CDR2 (germline): SGHNT, YENEEA. The CDR3 spans 14 residues. The CDR3 protein is CASSLGGAPTEAFF. CDR3 nucleotides: TGTGCCAGCAGTCTGGGAGGGGCGCCCACTGAAGCTTTCTTT.

This sequence joins TRBV19 and TRBJ1-4, with TRBD1 matching 9 bases. The CDR3 spans 14 residues. Per the germline V gene, CDR1 is LNHDA and CDR2 is SQIVND (reference sequence). V trimming: 3 bases; J trimming: 7 bases; junction bases outside the gene matches: 3. In DNA, the CDR3 is TGTGCCAGTAGTATTGGGACAGGGTTTGAAAAACTGTTTTTT. As protein: CASSIGTGFEKLFF.

This chain connects TRBV18 to TRBJ1-3; 9 positions agree with TRBD1. The ends lost 3 bases at V and 0 bases at J; junction bases unmatched: 6. Germline V CDR1 and CDR2: KGHSH, LQKENI. The CDR3 is 17 amino acids. The CDR3, as DNA: TGTGCCAGCTCACCTTGGGACAGGGCGATCTCTGGAAACACCATATATTTT. It codes for CASSPWDRAISGNTIYF. The full variable domain, rest sourced from reference TRBV18 and TRBJ1-3, is NAGVMQNPRHLVRRRGQEARLRCSPMKGHSHVYWYRQLPEEGLKFMVYLQKENIIDESGMPKERFSAEFPKEGPSILRIQQVVRGDSAAYFCASSPWDRAISGNTIYFGEGSWLTVV.

CDR3 in amino acids: CASSGRQFPSGNTIYF. The CDR3 nucleotides read TGTGCCAGTAGTGGCCGCCAATTCCCCTCTGGAAACACCATATATTTT. The chain uses TRBV19 and TRBJ1-3; D not certain. Per germline, CDR1 LNHDA and CDR2 SQIVND (reference sequence). Trimming left V 5 bases short and J 0 bases short, with 14 bases between. CDR3 length: 16 residues. Full variable domain (remainder filled in from reference TRBV19 and TRBJ1-3): DGGITQSPKYLFRKEGQNVTLSCEQNLNHDAMYWYRQDPGQGLRLIYYSQIVNDFQKGDIAEGYSVSREKKESFPLTVTSAQKNPTAFYLCASSGRQFPSGNTIYFGEGSWLTVV.

The V call is TRBV18, the J call TRBJ1-2; D is unclear. Trimming cost V 6 bases and J 1 base, with 12 bases left between them. The CDR3 sequence is 14 residues long. Germline-derived CDR1 and CDR2 are KGHSH and LQKENI. The DNA of the CDR3 is TGTGCCAGCTCTGAGAGGAAATTTAACTATGGCTACACCTTC. The encoded protein is CASSERKFNYGYTF.

Only one count was recorded for this clone. V usage is TRBV7-2 and J usage is TRBJ1-3; no reliable D call. There are 16 residues in the CDR3. With 2 bases removed from V and 4 bases from J, the gap between germline ends came to 15 bases. From germline, CDR1 is SGHTA and CDR2 FQGNSA. DNA for the CDR3: TGTGCCAGCAGCTTAAATATAAGGGCGGGCGGAAACACCATATATTTT. This encodes CASSLNIRAGGNTIYF.

The V and J genes are TRBV27 and TRBJ1-6; no clear D gene. Germline lookup yields CDR1 MNHEY and CDR2 SMNVEV (reference sequence). CDR3 length: 16 residues. The germline V and J ends were trimmed by 2 bases and 0 bases, with 8 bases remaining between them. The CDR3 DNA sequence: TGTGCCAGCAGTTTAATAGGAGGCTCCTATAATTCACCCCTCCACTTT. This translates into CASSLIGGSYNSPLHF.